The following is a TCR beta chain sequence with its context. Its target antigen remains unknown. No much larger clone is present one base from it, and per-base qualities are unavailable. This sample is part of a study of cytotoxic CD8 clonotypes in ibrutinib-treated CLL (dated by TCRdb to about 2021). Notes on the research overall: The cohort had 11 relapsed/refractory and roughly 14 treatment-naive patients; 17 to 18 were IGHV unmutated. Responses were partial in approximately 24 patients and complete in 2; after median 68 months follow-up, some 14 stayed in remission and 12 progressed. Response samples were taken after a median of approximately eleven months on treatment, ranging from roughly 6 to 36 months. An average of 255,043 productive templates and approximately 91,000 productive rearrangements was obtained per sample. Of the 90 or so participants in the trial, about two dozen had longitudinal samples available. Cryopreserved peripheral blood mononuclear cells were collected at three points: before therapy, at response, and at either sustained remission or disease progression. All remission and progressive disease samples were collected while patients were still receiving ibrutinib. The paper as a whole reports these results and caveats: An increase in clonality was observed at ibrutinib response, with clonality remaining stable during sustained remission and falling back toward baseline at progression. Sampling times were not matched between sustained-remission and progressing patients, and lymph node repertoires were not studied. Public clonotypes were rare and either contracted or stayed stable during treatment, and the rise in clonality at ibrutinib response reflected the expansion of private clonotypes. At baseline, clonality was higher than in age-matched healthy donors and showed a strong correlation with circulating CD8+ T-cell counts.

Counted from cysteine to phenylalanine, this CDR3 has 12 amino acids. Just the 36-base CDR3 DNA is kept, in frame starting at base 1. Trimming takes 5 bases from V and 3 bases from J, and the germline ends sit 6 bases apart. Per the germline V gene, SGHTA is the CDR1 and FQGNSA is the CDR2. Per the publication, the time point label means: roughly 23 months on ibrutinib. Approximately 2 micrograms of genomic DNA were extracted from cryopreserved PBMCs for TCR beta library preparation. Longitudinal blood samples from CLL patients receiving ibrutinib monotherapy were subjected to high-throughput TCR beta sequencing. The patients took part in an open-label, single-center phase 2 trial of ibrutinib monotherapy. Each clonotype received, on average, 10x coverage in deep resolution sequencing performed on a MiSeq, where the target depth lay between 1 in 1 million and 1 in 200,000 T cells. TCR beta libraries were generated with the immunoSEQ hsTCRB Kit. The study's processing was this. Data were analyzed with ImmunoSEQ Data Assistant and ImmunoSEQ Analyzer, with V, D and J genes assigned per IMGT definitions. Clonality, which ranges from 0 to 1, was calculated as one minus the normalized Shannon entropy of productive rearrangement frequencies. Only overrepresented clonotypes making up at least 0.05% of the repertoire of each patient were included in the public clonotype analysis. About a dozen repertoires from age-matched healthy donors, obtained from immuneACCESS, served as clonality controls. The clones in this table, taken by TCRdb from immuneACCESS, are in-frame only. Not every clone is retained; where verified, under half of the shortfall comes from an unresolved V gene, and the cause of the rest is unknown. D and trimming come from the DNA, and the V and J calls and clone size come from that table. For this sample the table gives 150,000 to 250,000 clones, of which roughly 72% were detected only once. 13% of the sample is taken by the ten largest.

The rearranged segments are TRBV7-2 and TRBJ2-3; a confident D gene designation cannot be given. Sequenced here: PBMCs, sampled after 24 months of ibrutinib treatment. The TCR originated in a human donor with chronic lymphocytic leukemia. The DNA sequence reads TGTGCCAGCAGCCTACCGACAGATACGCAGTATTTT. Translated, this gives CASSLPTDTQYF.